The source of this T cell receptor beta chain is a study of blood T cell repertoires in COVID-19. Study in general: Italy, Spain and the United States were the sources of the convalescent and acute COVID-19 samples. T cells, B-cell-depleted T cells, or PBMCs provided the cDNA or gDNA that served as material.

Patients in Seattle were enrolled during active infection, then followed longitudinally. CDR3 length: 13 amino acids. The V gene's germline CDR1 is SGHRS and CDR2 YFSETQ. Trimming cost V 4 bases and J 5 bases, with 9 bases left between them. Authors' analysis steps: Estimates of nucleated cell counts were drawn from the amplification of reference gene primers. Here immunoSEQ multiplex PCR was the method, and the copy in TCRdb shows in-frame clones only, minus some. The D gene and trimming were derived from the DNA, and the V and J assignments and clone size from that table. The sample includes a few hundred thousand clones, 70% to 90% seen only once; the top ten take approximately 3%.

This TCR derives from a woman in her 30s with COVID-19, enrolled during active disease. The sequenced sample consisted of peripheral blood. The V gene is TRBV5-1, the J gene TRBJ2-2; TRBD1 might be the D (5 bases). CDR3 amino acids: CASSGAETGELFF. CDR3 in DNA: TGCGCCAGCAGCGGGGCGGAGACCGGGGAGCTGTTTTTT.